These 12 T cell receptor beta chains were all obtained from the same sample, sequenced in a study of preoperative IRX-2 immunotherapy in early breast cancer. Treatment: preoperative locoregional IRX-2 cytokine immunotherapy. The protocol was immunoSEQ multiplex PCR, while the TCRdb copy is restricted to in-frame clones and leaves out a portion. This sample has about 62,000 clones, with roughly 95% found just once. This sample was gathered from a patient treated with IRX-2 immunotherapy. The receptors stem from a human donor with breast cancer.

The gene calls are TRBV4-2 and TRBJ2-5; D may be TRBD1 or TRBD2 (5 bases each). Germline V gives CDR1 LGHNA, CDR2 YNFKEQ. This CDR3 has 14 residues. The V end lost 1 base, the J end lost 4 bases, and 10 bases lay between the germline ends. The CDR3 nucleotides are TGTGCCAGCAGCCAAGGGTGGGGACCAGAGACCCAGTACTTC. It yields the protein CASSQGWGPETQYF.

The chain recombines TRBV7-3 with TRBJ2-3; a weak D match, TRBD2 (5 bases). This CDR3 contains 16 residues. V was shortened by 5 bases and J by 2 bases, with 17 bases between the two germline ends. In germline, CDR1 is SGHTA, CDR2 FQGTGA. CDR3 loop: CASSAPERGSTDTQYF. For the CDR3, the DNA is TGTGCCAGCAGCGCCCCCGAGCGCGGGTCCACAGATACGCAGTATTTT.

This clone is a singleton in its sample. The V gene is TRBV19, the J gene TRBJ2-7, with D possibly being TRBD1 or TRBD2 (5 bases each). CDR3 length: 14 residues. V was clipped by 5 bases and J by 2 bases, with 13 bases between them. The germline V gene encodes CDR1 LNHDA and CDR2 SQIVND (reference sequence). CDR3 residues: CASSLRDGPYEQYF. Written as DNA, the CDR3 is TGTGCCAGTAGTCTCCGGGACGGACCCTACGAGCAGTACTTC.

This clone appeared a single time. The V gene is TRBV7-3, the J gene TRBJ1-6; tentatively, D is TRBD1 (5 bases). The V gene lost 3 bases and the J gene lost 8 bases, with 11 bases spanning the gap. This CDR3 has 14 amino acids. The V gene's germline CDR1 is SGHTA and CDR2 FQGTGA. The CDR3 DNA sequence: TGTGCCAGCAGCTTCGGCCTCAGGGATTCACCCCTCCACTTT. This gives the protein CASSFGLRDSPLHF.

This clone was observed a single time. CDR3: CASSPYNRREKLFF. In nucleotides, the CDR3 is TGTGCCAGCTCACCATATAACCGAAGGGAAAAACTGTTTTTT. This chain connects TRBV18 to TRBJ1-4; D gene ambiguous. V lost 2 bases and J 8 bases, leaving 12 bases between the germline ends. Germline V gene data show CDR1 as KGHSH and CDR2 as LQKENI. The CDR3 covers 14 residues.

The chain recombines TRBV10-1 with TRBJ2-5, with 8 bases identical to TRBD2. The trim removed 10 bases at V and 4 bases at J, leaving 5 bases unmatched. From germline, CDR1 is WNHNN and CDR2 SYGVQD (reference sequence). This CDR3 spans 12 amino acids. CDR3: CATPAGVETQYF. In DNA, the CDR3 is TGCGCCACCCCAGCGGGAGTAGAGACCCAGTACTTC.

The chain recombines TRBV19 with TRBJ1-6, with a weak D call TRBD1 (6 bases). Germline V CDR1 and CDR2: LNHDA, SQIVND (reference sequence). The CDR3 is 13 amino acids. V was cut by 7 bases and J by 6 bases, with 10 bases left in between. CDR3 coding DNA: TGTGCCAGTACGAGGACAGTTAATTCACCCCTCCACTTT. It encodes CASTRTVNSPLHF.

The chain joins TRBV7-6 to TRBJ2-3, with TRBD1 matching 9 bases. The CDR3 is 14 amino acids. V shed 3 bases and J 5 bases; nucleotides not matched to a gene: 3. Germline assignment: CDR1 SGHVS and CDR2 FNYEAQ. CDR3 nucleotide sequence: TGTGCCAGCAGCTTCGGGACAGGGATAGATACGCAGTATTTT. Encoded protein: CASSFGTGIDTQYF.

CDR3 nucleotide sequence: TGTGCCAGCTCAGGTCTAGGAGTGTACCAAGAGACCCAGTACTTC. It yields the protein CASSGLGVYQETQYF. The V gene is TRBV28, the J gene TRBJ2-5; D unclear. Germline CDR1 is MDHEN and CDR2 is SYDVKM. Trimming took off 8 bases at V and 0 bases at J, with 16 bases between the two ends. This CDR3 region has 15 residues.

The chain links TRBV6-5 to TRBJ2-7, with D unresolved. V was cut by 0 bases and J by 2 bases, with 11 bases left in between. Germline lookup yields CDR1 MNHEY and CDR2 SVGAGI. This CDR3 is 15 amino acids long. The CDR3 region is CASSYSILPTYEQYF. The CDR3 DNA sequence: TGTGCCAGCAGTTACTCGATACTACCCACCTACGAGCAGTACTTC.

Written as DNA, the CDR3 is TGTGCCAGCAGCTTAGGTTTTAGGGTAGGCACAGATACGCAGTATTTT. Its translation is CASSLGFRVGTDTQYF. This sequence joins TRBV7-9 and TRBJ2-3; D gene unclear. Per the germline V gene, CDR1 is SEHNR and CDR2 is FQNEAQ (reference sequence). Trimming took 1 base from V and 1 from J, leaving 12 bases between them. The CDR3 loop spans 16 amino acids.

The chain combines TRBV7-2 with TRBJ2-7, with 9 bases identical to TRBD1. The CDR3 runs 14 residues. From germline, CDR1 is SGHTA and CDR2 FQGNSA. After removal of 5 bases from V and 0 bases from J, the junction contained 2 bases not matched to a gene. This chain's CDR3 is CASSRDRVSYEQYF. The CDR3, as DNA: TGTGCCAGCAGCCGGGACAGGGTCTCCTACGAGCAGTACTTC.